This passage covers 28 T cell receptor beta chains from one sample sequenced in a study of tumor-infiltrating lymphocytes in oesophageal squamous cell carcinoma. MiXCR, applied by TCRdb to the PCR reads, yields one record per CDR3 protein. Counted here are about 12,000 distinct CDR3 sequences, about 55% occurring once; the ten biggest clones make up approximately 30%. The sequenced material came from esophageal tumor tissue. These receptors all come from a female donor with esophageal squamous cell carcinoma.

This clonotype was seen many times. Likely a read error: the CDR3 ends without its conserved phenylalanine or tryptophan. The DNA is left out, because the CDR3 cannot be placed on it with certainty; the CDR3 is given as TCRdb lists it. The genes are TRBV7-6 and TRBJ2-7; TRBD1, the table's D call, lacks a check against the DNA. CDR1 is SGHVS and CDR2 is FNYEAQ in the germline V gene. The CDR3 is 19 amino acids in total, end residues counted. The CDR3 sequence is CASSFQGTGNSNSPLHFGN.

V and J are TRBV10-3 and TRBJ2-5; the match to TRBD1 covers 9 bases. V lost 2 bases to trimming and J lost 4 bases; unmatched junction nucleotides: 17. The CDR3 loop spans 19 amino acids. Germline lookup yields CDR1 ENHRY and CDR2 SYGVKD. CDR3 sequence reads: CAISEEPGQGRGSLETQYF. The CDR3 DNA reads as TGTGCCATCAGTGAGGAACCGGGACAGGGTCGGGGATCTCTAGAGACCCAGTACTTC.

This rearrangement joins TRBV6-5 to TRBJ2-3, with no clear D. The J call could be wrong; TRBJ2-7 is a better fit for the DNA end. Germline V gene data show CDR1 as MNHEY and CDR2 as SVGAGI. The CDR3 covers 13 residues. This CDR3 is CASSRLSSYEQYF. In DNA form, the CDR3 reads TGTGCCAGCAGCAGACTCAGCTCCTACGAGCAGTACTTC.

This CDR3 reads CASSPTYRLENTIYF. In DNA, the CDR3 is TGTGCCAGCAGCCCGACATACAGATTAGAAAACACCATATATTTT. The chain recombines TRBV4-2 with TRBJ1-3; D is unclear. CDR1 and CDR2 from the germline V gene are LGHNA and YNFKEQ. The germline V and J ends were trimmed by 4 bases and 6 bases, with 16 bases remaining between them. This CDR3 has 15 residues.

CDR3 in amino acids: CASGRSWETQYF. The DNA for the CDR3 is TGTGCTAGCGGACGTTCCTGGGAGACCCAGTACTTC. V gene TRBV7-7 combines with J gene TRBJ2-5; D may be TRBD2 (6 bases). Per germline, CDR1 SSHAT and CDR2 FNYEAQ (reference sequence). This CDR3 comprises 12 residues.

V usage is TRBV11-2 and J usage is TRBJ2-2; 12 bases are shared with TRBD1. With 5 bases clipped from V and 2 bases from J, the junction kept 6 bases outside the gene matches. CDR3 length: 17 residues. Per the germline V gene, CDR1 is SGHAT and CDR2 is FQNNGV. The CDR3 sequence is CASSSRDRGPNTGELFF. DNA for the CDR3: TGTGCCAGCAGCAGCCGGGACAGGGGGCCAAACACCGGGGAGCTGTTTTTT. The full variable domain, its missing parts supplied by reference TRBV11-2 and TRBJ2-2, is EAGVAQSPRYKIIEKRQSVAFWCNPISGHATLYWYQQILGQGPKLLIQFQNNGVVDDSQLPKDRFSAERLKGVDSTLKIQPAKLEDSAVYLCASSSRDRGPNTGELFFGEGSRLTVL.

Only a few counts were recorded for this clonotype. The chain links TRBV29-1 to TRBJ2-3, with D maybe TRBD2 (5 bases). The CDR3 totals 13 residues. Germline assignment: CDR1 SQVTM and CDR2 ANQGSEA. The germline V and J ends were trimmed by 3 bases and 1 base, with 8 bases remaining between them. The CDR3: CSVDWGGTDTQYF. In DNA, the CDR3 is TGCAGCGTTGATTGGGGAGGCACAGATACGCAGTATTTT.

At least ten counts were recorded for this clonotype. The CDR3 loop is CASSFAASSYEQYF. CDR3 sequence (DNA): TGTGCCAGCAGCTTCGCAGCTAGCAGCTACGAGCAGTACTTC. The rearrangement links TRBV5-4 to TRBJ2-7; weak D call: TRBD2 (5 bases). The ends were cut back, 2 bases at V and 3 bases at J, with 12 bases in the middle. This CDR3 has 14 residues. Germline lookup yields CDR1 SGHNT and CDR2 YYREEE (reference sequence).

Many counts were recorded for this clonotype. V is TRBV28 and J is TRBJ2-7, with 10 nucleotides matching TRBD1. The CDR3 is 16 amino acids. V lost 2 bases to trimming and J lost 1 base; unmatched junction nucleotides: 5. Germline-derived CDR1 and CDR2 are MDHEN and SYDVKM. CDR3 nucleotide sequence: TGTGCCAGCAGTTTACCCGGGACAGGGGATTCCTACGAGCAGTACTTC. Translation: CASSLPGTGDSYEQYF.

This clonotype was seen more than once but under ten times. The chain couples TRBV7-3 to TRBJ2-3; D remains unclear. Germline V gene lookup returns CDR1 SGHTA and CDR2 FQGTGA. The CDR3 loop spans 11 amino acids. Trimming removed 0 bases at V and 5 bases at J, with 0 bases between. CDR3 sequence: CASSLTDTQYF. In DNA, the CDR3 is TGTGCCAGCAGCTTAACAGATACGCAGTATTTT.

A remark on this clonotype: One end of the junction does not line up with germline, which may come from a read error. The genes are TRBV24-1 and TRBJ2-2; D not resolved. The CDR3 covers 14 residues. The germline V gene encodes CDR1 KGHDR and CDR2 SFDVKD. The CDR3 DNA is TGTGCCAGCAGTCCCGGACCTAACACCGGGGAGCTGTTTTTT. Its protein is CASSPGPNTGELFF.

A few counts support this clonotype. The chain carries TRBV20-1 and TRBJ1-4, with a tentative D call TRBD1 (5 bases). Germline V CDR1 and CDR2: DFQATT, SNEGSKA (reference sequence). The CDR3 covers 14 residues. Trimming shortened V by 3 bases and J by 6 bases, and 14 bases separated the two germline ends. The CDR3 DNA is TGCAGTGCTAGTTGGGGGGAGGGCTATGAAAAACTGTTTTTT. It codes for CSASWGEGYEKLFF.

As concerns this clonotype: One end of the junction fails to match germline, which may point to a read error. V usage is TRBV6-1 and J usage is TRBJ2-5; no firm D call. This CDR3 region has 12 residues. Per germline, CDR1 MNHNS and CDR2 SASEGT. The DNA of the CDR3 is TGTGCCAGCAGCCCTGATACCAGTTCTGAGTTCTTC. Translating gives CASSPDTSSEFF.

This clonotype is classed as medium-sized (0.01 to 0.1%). The CDR3 DNA follows: TGTGCCAGCAGTCCCCGCGCCGGACTCCTCCAAAGTCAGCCCCAGCATTTT. Its translation is CASSPRAGLLQSQPQHF. This chain joins TRBV6-1 and TRBJ1-5, with unresolved D. The germline V gene encodes CDR1 MNHNS and CDR2 SASEGT. V shed 5 bases and J shed 6 bases, with 23 bases lying between them. The CDR3 is 17 residues long.

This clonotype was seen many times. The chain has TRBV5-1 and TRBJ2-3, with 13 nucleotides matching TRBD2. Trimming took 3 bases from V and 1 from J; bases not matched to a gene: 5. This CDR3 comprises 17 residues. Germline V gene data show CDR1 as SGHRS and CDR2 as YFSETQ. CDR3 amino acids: CASSSSTSGRGTDTQYF. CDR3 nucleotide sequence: TGCGCCAGCAGCTCTAGTACTAGCGGGAGGGGCACAGATACGCAGTATTTT. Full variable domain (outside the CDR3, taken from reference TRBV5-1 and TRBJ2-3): KAGVTQTPRYLIKTRGQQVTLSCSPISGHRSVSWYQQTPGQGLQFLFEYFSETQRNKGNFPGRFSGRQFSNSRSEMNVSTLELGDSALYLCASSSSTSGRGTDTQYFGPGTRLTVL.

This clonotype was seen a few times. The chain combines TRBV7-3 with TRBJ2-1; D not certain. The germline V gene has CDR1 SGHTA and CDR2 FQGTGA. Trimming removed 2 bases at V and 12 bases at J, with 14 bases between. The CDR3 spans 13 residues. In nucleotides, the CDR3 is TGTGCCAGCAGCTTAGGAGATAGTTTAGGGCAGTTCTTC. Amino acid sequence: CASSLGDSLGQFF. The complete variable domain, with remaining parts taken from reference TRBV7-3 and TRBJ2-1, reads GAGVSQTPSNKVTEKGKYVELRCDPISGHTALYWYRQSLGQGPEFLIYFQGTGAADDSGLPNDRFFAVRPEGSVSTLKIQRTERGDSAVYLCASSLGDSLGQFFGPGTRLTVL.

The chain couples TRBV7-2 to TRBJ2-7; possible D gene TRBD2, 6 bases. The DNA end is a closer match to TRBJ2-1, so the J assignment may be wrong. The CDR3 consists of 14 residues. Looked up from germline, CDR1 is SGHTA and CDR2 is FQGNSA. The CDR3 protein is CASTPKGGGNEQFF. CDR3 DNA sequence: TGTGCCAGCACTCCCAAGGGTGGAGGGAATGAGCAGTTCTTC.

This chain's CDR3 is CASKQGGAYGYTF. CDR3 DNA: TGTGCCAGCAAGCAGGGTGGGGCCTATGGCTACACCTTC. The chain combines TRBV6-8 with TRBJ2-1, with D possibly matching TRBD1 (5 bases). With the DNA end fitting TRBJ1-2 better, the J assignment may be wrong. Germline CDR1 and CDR2: MNHGY and SAAAGT. The CDR3 is 13 residues long.

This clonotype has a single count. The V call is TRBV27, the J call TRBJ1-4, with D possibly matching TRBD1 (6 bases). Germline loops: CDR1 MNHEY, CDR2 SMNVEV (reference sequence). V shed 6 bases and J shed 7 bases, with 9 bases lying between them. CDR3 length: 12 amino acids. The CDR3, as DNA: TGTGCCAGCAGCCCAGGGGCTGAAAAACTGTTTTTT. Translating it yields CASSPGAEKLFF.

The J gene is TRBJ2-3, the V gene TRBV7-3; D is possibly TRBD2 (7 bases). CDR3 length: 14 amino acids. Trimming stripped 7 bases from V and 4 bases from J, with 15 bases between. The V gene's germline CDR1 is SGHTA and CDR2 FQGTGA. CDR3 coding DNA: TGTGCCAGCACCCTAGGGGGGGGCTCAGATACGCAGTATTTT. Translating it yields CASTLGGGSDTQYF.

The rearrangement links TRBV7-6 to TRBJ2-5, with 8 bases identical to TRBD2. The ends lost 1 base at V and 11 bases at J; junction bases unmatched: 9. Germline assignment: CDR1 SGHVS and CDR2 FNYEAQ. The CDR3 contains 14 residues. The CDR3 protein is CASSLGTSSDTQYF. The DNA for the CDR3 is TGTGCCAGCAGCTTAGGGACTAGCTCAGATACGCAGTACTTC.

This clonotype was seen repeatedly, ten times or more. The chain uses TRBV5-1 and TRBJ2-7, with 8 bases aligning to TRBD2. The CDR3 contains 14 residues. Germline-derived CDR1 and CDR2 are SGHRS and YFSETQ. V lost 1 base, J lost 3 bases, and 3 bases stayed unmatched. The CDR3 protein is CASSLTGLVYEQYF. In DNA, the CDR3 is TGCGCCAGCAGCTTGACGGGACTAGTCTACGAGCAGTACTTC.

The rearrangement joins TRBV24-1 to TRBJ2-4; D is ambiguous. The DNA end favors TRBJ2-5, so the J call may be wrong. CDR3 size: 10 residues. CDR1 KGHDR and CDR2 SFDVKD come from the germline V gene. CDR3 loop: CATSPETQYF. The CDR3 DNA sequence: TGTGCCACGAGCCCAGAGACCCAGTACTTC.

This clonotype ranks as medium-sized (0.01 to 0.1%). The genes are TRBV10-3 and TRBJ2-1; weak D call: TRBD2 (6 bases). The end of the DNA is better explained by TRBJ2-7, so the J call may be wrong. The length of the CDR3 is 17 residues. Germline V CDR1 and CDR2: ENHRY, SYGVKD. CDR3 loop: CAISGTLAPSSYNEQYF. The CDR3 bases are TGTGCCATCAGTGGTACTCTAGCGCCGAGCTCCTACAATGAGCAGTACTTC.

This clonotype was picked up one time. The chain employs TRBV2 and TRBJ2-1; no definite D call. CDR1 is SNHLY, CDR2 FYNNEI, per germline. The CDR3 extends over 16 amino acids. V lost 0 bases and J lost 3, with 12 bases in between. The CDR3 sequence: CASSEALRGSYNEQFF. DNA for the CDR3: TGTGCCAGCAGTGAAGCGCTTCGAGGCAGCTACAATGAGCAGTTCTTC.

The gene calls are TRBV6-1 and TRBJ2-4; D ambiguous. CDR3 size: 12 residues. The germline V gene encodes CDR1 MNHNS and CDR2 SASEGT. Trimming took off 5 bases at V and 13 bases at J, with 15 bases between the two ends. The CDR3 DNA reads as TGTGCCAGCAGTTACGTGGCGGATACGCAGTACTTC. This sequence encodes CASSYVADTQYF.

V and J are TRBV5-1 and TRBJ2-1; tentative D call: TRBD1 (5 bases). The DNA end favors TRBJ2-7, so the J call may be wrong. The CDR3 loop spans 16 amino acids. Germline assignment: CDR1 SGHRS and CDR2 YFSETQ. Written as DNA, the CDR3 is TGCGCCAGCAGCTTTGGAACAGGTCCGAAAATTGGTGAGCAGTACTTC. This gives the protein CASSFGTGPKIGEQYF.

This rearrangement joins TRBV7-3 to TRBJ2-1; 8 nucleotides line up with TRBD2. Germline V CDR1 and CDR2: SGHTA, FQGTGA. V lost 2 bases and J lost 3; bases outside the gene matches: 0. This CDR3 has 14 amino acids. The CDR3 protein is CASSLGTSYNEQFF. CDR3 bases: TGTGCCAGCAGCTTAGGGACTAGCTACAATGAGCAGTTCTTC. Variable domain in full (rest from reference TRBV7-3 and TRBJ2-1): GAGVSQTPSNKVTEKGKYVELRCDPISGHTALYWYRQSLGQGPEFLIYFQGTGAADDSGLPNDRFFAVRPEGSVSTLKIQRTERGDSAVYLCASSLGTSYNEQFFGPGTRLTVL.